This TCR beta chain was captured by sequencing in a study of cytomegalovirus exposure and HLA in healthy donors. Trimming removed 5 bases from V and 4 bases from J; junction bases left unmatched: 6. The CDR3 extends over 14 amino acids. Germline assignment: CDR1 SGHVS and CDR2 FQNEAQ. This PCR relied on a set of 60 Vbeta primers and 13 Jbeta primers. TCRdb's copy holds only in-frame clones and misses some; the assay was immunoSEQ multiplex PCR. This sample's table has over 65,000 clones. The source of this sequence is a woman aged 30 to 39 in good health and CMV-seronegative. The sample taken for sequencing was PBMCs. This chain joins TRBV7-8 and TRBJ2-3; TRBD2 aligns across 7 bases. The CDR3 sequence: CASSHGGGADTQYF. In nucleotides, the CDR3 is TGTGCCAGCAGCCACGGTGGGGGGGCAGATACGCAGTATTTT.